The next 25 T cell receptor beta chains were all read from a single sample in a study of T cells after yellow fever vaccination. TCRdb re-analysed the 5' RACE reads in MiXCR, keeping a single row per CDR3 protein. The sample shows 300,000 to 350,000 distinct CDR3 sequences, around 4.4% of them seen only once. The specimen was PBMCs, collected 15 days after the yellow fever booster vaccination. Receptor source: a young man who received the YFV17D yellow fever vaccine.

The table lists this clonotype with many counts. The chain carries TRBV11-2 and TRBJ2-5; a weak D match, TRBD2 (6 bases). Germline V gene sequence: CDR1 SGHAT, CDR2 FQNNGV. This CDR3 has 16 amino acids. V was cut by 4 bases and J by 3 bases, with 18 bases left in between. The CDR3 is CASSSAGGGGEETQYF. Written as DNA, the CDR3 is TGTGCCAGCAGCTCGGCCGGGGGTGGCGGGGAAGAGACCCAGTACTTC. Using reference TRBV11-2 and TRBJ2-5 for the parts outside the CDR3, the full variable domain is EAGVAQSPRYKIIEKRQSVAFWCNPISGHATLYWYQQILGQGPKLLIQFQNNGVVDDSQLPKDRFSAERLKGVDSTLKIQPAKLEDSAVYLCASSSAGGGGEETQYFGPGTRLLVL.

This clonotype was counted only a few times. The chain carries TRBV7-9 and TRBJ1-1, with D tentatively TRBD1 (5 bases). The CDR3 contains 15 residues. V was shortened by 1 base and J by 4 bases, with 13 bases between the two germline ends. Germline assignment: CDR1 SEHNR and CDR2 FQNEAQ (reference sequence). The CDR3 protein is CASSLVARGATEAFF. The DNA of the CDR3 is TGTGCCAGCAGCTTAGTGGCGCGGGGCGCCACTGAAGCTTTCTTT. The whole variable domain, remainder taken from reference TRBV7-9 and TRBJ1-1, is DTGVSQNPRHKITKRGQNVTFRCDPISEHNRLYWYRQTLGQGPEFLTYFQNEAQLEKSRLLSDRFSAERPKGSFSTLEIQRTEQGDSAMYLCASSLVARGATEAFFGQGTRLTVV.

This clonotype was found a few times. This chain links TRBV5-1 with TRBJ2-3, with D possibly being TRBD2 (6 bases). V shed 2 bases and J shed 4 bases, with 17 bases lying between them. This CDR3 spans 16 amino acids. Germline CDR1 and CDR2: SGHRS and YFSETQ. For the CDR3, the DNA is TGCGCCAGCAGCTTCGGGAGAGGGCTTCATCCAGATACGCAGTATTTT. Amino acid sequence: CASSFGRGLHPDTQYF.

The chain recombines TRBV5-5 with TRBJ1-2; 10 bases line up with TRBD1. The length of the CDR3 is 15 residues. With 7 bases clipped from V and 4 bases from J, the junction kept 10 bases outside the gene matches. CDR1 SGHKS and CDR2 YYEKEE come from the germline V gene (reference sequence). In DNA, the CDR3 is TGTGCCAGCGGGACAGGGGAATCGGGCTTCTATGGCTACACCTTC. The encoded protein is CASGTGESGFYGYTF.

This clonotype was seen a few times. The rearrangement links TRBV14 to TRBJ2-5; 10 nucleotides agree with TRBD2. Looked up from germline, CDR1 is SGHDN and CDR2 is FVKESK. J was trimmed by 3 bases and V by 0 bases; bases with no gene match: 4. The length of the CDR3 is 16 residues. In DNA, the CDR3 is TGTGCCAGCAGCCAAGATCGGCTAGCGGGGGAAGAGACCCAGTACTTC. This codes for CASSQDRLAGEETQYF.

The chain recombines TRBV20-1 with TRBJ1-5; no clear D gene. Germline-derived CDR1 and CDR2 are DFQATT and SNEGSKA (reference sequence). The V end was cut by 6 bases, the J end by 5 bases, with 14 bases between. This CDR3 comprises 13 residues. For the CDR3, the DNA is TGCAGTGCCGCTTCGGTAGTCGATCAGCCCCAGCATTTT. Protein: CSAASVVDQPQHF.

This clonotype has a count of ten or more. The chain is built from TRBV7-9 and TRBJ2-3; no firm D call. Germline V gene data show CDR1 as SEHNR and CDR2 as FQNEAQ (reference sequence). The CDR3 consists of 13 residues. V was clipped by 5 bases and J by 4 bases, with 10 bases between them. The CDR3 DNA reads TGTGCCAGCAGCAAAACCCCGGCAGATACGCAGTATTTT. Protein: CASSKTPADTQYF. Combining the CDR3 with reference TRBV7-9 and TRBJ2-3 gives the whole variable domain DTGVSQNPRHKITKRGQNVTFRCDPISEHNRLYWYRQTLGQGPEFLTYFQNEAQLEKSRLLSDRFSAERPKGSFSTLEIQRTEQGDSAMYLCASSKTPADTQYFGPGTRLTVL.

This sequence joins TRBV12-3 or TRBV12-4 and TRBJ2-3; 14 bases fit TRBD2. The CDR3 is 15 residues long. Trimming took 6 bases from V and 5 from J; bases not matched to a gene: 4. The CDR3 bases are TGTGCCAGCAGGTCGACTAGCGGGGGGGAAGATACGCAGTATTTT. This translates into CASRSTSGGEDTQYF.

The chain carries TRBV20-1 and TRBJ2-1; perhaps TRBD2 as D (6 bases). Trimming left V 3 bases short and J 0 bases short, with 12 bases between. Per germline, CDR1 DFQATT and CDR2 SNEGSKA (reference sequence). The CDR3 sequence is 15 residues long. Here the CDR3 reads CSASGQGLSYNEQFF. CDR3 coding DNA: TGCAGTGCTAGCGGGCAGGGACTCTCCTACAATGAGCAGTTCTTC.

This clonotype showed up many times. The chain carries TRBV20-1 and TRBJ2-5; 10 bases line up with TRBD2. This CDR3 has 14 residues. The V and J ends lost 5 bases and 4 bases, in that order; junction bases with no gene match: 7. Germline V lookup: CDR1 DFQATT, CDR2 SNEGSKA (reference sequence). In DNA, the CDR3 is TGCAGTGCTGAAATAGCGGGGGGCCTAGAGACCCAGTACTTC. Amino acid sequence: CSAEIAGGLETQYF.

V gene TRBV20-1 combines with J gene TRBJ2-1; 7 bases agree with TRBD2. V lost 0 bases, J lost 2 bases, and 10 bases stayed unmatched. CDR3 size: 17 residues. Germline V lookup: CDR1 DFQATT, CDR2 SNEGSKA (reference sequence). For the CDR3, the DNA is TGCAGTGCTAGAGACCCCGGAGCGGGGCCTACCTACAATGAGCAGTTCTTC. This translates into CSARDPGAGPTYNEQFF.

The chain carries TRBV18 and TRBJ2-7; 12 bases map to TRBD1. The CDR3 is made up of 15 amino acids. J lost 7 bases, V lost 0 bases, and 4 bases had no gene match. The germline gives CDR1 KGHSH, CDR2 LQKENI. CDR3 sequence (DNA): TGTGCCAGCTCACCACCGGGACAGGGGGCGTCGGAGCAGTACTTC. Its translation: CASSPPGQGASEQYF.

The table lists this clonotype with many counts. The rearrangement joins TRBV10-3 to TRBJ2-7; tentatively, D is TRBD2 (7 bases). CDR1 and CDR2 (germline): ENHRY, SYGVKD. V shed 10 bases and J shed 4 bases, with 20 bases lying between them. CDR3 size: 14 residues. CDR3 amino acids: CATRSGGESYEQYV. The CDR3 bases are TGTGCCACCCGGTCGGGGGGCGAGTCGTACGAGCAGTACGTC.

This clonotype was seen a handful of times. The chain combines TRBV7-2 with TRBJ1-2; a weak D match, TRBD1 (5 bases). The CDR3 is 14 amino acids. With 3 bases removed from V and 2 bases from J, the gap between germline ends came to 10 bases. Germline V gene data show CDR1 as SGHTA and CDR2 as FQGNSA. The CDR3 region is CASSFDRQNYGYTF. Written as DNA, the CDR3 is TGTGCCAGCAGCTTCGACAGACAGAACTATGGCTACACCTTC.

This clonotype was recorded many times. The chain couples TRBV5-1 to TRBJ2-1; 9 positions match TRBD2. This CDR3 spans 15 amino acids. The germline V gene encodes CDR1 SGHRS and CDR2 YFSETQ. The V segment lost 0 bases and the J segment 8 bases; nucleotides outside the gene matches: 6. Here the CDR3 reads CASSLVLSGGYEQFF. CDR3 in DNA: TGCGCCAGCAGCTTGGTTCTGAGCGGGGGGTATGAGCAGTTCTTC.

This clonotype was seen at least ten times. The V and J genes are TRBV27 and TRBJ1-6, with a tentative D call TRBD1 (5 bases). CDR3 size: 14 residues. Germline lookup yields CDR1 MNHEY and CDR2 SMNVEV (reference sequence). Deletions cut 8 bases from V and 10 bases from J, with 18 bases between. CDR3 sequence (DNA): TGTGCCAGCGGGTGGACCCCAGGGCACTCACCCCTCCACTTT. Translation gives CASGWTPGHSPLHF.

V is TRBV7-8 and J is TRBJ2-4, with D possibly being TRBD2 (5 bases). The CDR3 extends over 14 amino acids. The germline V and J ends were trimmed by 3 bases and 2 bases, with 8 bases remaining between them. The germline V gene has CDR1 SGHVS and CDR2 FQNEAQ. The DNA of the CDR3 is TGTGCCAGCAGCTTTGGAGGAACCAAAAACATTCAGTACTTC. Protein: CASSFGGTKNIQYF.

This chain joins TRBV4-3 and TRBJ1-2; D remains unclear. V lost 6 bases and J 4 bases, leaving 15 bases between the germline ends. The CDR3 length is 14 residues. CDR1 and CDR2 from the germline V gene are LGHNA and YSLEER. CDR3: CASSTARSPYGYTF. The CDR3 region has the DNA TGCGCCAGCAGTACGGCCCGATCGCCCTATGGCTACACCTTC.

In its sample, this clonotype was seen many times. The genes are TRBV5-1 and TRBJ2-5; D not certain. Germline V CDR1 and CDR2: SGHRS, YFSETQ. The CDR3 spans 15 residues. With 0 bases removed from V and 2 bases from J, the gap between germline ends came to 11 bases. The chain's CDR3 is CASSLESSGQETQYF. The CDR3 bases are TGCGCCAGCAGCTTGGAGTCCTCAGGACAAGAGACCCAGTACTTC. The whole variable domain, filled in from reference TRBV5-1 and TRBJ2-5, reads KAGVTQTPRYLIKTRGQQVTLSCSPISGHRSVSWYQQTPGQGLQFLFEYFSETQRNKGNFPGRFSGRQFSNSRSEMNVSTLELGDSALYLCASSLESSGQETQYFGPGTRLLVL.

This clonotype has ten or more counts. This sequence joins TRBV29-1 and TRBJ2-1; D is undetermined. Deletions cut 3 bases from V and 0 bases from J, with 15 bases between. Germline CDR1 is SQVTM and CDR2 is ANQGSEA. This CDR3 spans 16 amino acids. The CDR3 protein is CSVDMRDTSSYNEQFF. The CDR3 coding sequence is TGCAGCGTTGATATGAGAGATACGAGCTCCTACAATGAGCAGTTCTTC.

The sample holds many counts of this clonotype. V usage is TRBV7-2 and J usage is TRBJ2-5, with TRBD1 identical over 7 bases. V shed 5 bases, J shed 5 bases, and the junction held 5 bases outside the gene matches. The CDR3 has 13 residues. CDR1 is SGHTA and CDR2 is FQGNSA in the germline V gene. DNA for the CDR3: TGTGCCAGCAGCCAAGGACAGGTGGAGACCCAGTACTTC. Translated: CASSQGQVETQYF. Drawing the rest from reference TRBV7-2 and TRBJ2-5, the complete variable domain is GAGVSQSPSNKVTEKGKDVELRCDPISGHTALYWYRQSLGQGLEFLIYFQGNSAPDKSGLPSDRFSAERTGGSVSTLTIQRTQQEDSAVYLCASSQGQVETQYFGPGTRLLVL.

This clonotype was seen a few times. This chain joins TRBV6-5 and TRBJ2-3; tentative D call: TRBD1 (6 bases). The V and J ends lost 8 bases and 3 bases respectively, with 15 bases between them. The CDR3 runs 14 residues. Germline-derived CDR1 and CDR2 are MNHEY and SVGAGI. The DNA of the CDR3 is TGTGCCAGCGGCCCCAGGGGCGCGACAGATACGCAGTATTTT. As protein: CASGPRGATDTQYF.

The table lists this clonotype with a few counts. The chain employs TRBV7-2 and TRBJ2-3; D is ambiguous. CDR3 length equals 16 residues. Trimming stripped 3 bases from V and 2 bases from J, with 15 bases between. CDR1 and CDR2 (germline): SGHTA, FQGNSA. As DNA, the CDR3 is TGTGCCAGCAGCTTTCTTGGTGGTTCTAACACAGATACGCAGTATTTT. Protein sequence: CASSFLGGSNTDTQYF.

This clonotype was counted at least ten times. The chain uses TRBV5-1 and TRBJ2-7; 11 nucleotides align to TRBD2. After removal of 3 bases from V and 1 base from J, the junction contained 6 bases not matched to a gene. CDR1 and CDR2 (germline): SGHRS, YFSETQ. CDR3 size: 16 residues. CDR3 coding DNA: TGCGCCAGCAGCTCGGGCGGGACTAGCGGATCCTACGAGCAGTACTTC. This translates into CASSSGGTSGSYEQYF.

CDR3 loop: CSGSEGNYGYTF. The CDR3 DNA reads TGCAGTGGGAGTGAGGGGAACTATGGCTACACCTTC. V usage is TRBV20-1 and J usage is TRBJ1-2; D might be TRBD1 (5 bases). The CDR3 consists of 12 residues. Germline CDR1 is DFQATT and CDR2 is SNEGSKA (reference sequence). V was trimmed by 7 bases and J by 2 bases, leaving 11 bases between them.